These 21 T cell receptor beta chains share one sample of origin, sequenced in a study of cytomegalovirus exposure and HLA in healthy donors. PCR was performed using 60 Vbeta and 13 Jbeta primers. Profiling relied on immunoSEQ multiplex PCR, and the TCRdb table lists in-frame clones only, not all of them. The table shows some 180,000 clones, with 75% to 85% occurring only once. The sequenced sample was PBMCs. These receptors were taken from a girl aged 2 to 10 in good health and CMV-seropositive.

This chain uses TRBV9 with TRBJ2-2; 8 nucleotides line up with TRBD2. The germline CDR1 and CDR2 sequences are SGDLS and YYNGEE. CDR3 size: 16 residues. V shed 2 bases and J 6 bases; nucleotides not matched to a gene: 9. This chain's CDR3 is CASSVSGTSGAGELFF. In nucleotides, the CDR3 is TGTGCCAGCAGCGTTAGCGGGACCTCCGGGGCCGGGGAGCTGTTTTTT.

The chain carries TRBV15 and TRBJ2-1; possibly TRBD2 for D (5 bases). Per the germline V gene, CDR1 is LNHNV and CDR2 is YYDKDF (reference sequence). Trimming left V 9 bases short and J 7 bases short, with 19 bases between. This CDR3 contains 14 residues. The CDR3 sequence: CATQEVVARNEQFF. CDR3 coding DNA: TGTGCCACTCAGGAGGTAGTAGCGAGGAATGAGCAGTTCTTC. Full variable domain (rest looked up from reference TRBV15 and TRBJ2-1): DAMVIQNPRYQVTQFGKPVTLSCSQTLNHNVMYWYQQKSSQAPKLLFHYYDKDFNNEADTPDNFQSRRPNTSFCFLDIRSPGLGDTAMYLCATQEVVARNEQFFGPGTRLTVL.

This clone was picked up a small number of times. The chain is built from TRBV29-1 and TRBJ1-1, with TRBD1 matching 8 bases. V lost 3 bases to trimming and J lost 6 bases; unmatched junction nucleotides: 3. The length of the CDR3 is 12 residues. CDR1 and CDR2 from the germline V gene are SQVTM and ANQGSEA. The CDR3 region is CSVDQGAPEAFF. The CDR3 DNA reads TGCAGCGTTGACCAGGGGGCACCTGAAGCTTTCTTT.

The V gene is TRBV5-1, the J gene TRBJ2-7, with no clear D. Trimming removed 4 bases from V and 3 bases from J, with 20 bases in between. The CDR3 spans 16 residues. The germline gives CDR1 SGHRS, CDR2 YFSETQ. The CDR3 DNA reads TGCGCCAGCAGCCTGTTTCTGCGGAGATTTGACTACGAGCAGTACTTC. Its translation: CASSLFLRRFDYEQYF.

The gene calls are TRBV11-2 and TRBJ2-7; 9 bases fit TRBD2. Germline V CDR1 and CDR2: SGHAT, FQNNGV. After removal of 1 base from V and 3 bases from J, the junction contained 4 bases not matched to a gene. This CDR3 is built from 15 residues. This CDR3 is CASSLGLADRYEQYF. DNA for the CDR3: TGTGCCAGCAGCTTAGGACTAGCGGACCGCTACGAGCAGTACTTC.

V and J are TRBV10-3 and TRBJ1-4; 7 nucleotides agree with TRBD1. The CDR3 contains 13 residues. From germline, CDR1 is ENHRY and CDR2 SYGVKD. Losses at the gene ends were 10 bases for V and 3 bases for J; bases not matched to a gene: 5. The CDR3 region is CATTRGANEKLFF. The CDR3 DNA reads TGTGCCACTACCAGGGGGGCTAATGAAAAACTGTTTTTT.

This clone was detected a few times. The CDR3 reads CASSIGPAGGTEQFF. In nucleotides, the CDR3 is TGTGCCAGTAGTATAGGGCCAGCGGGAGGTACTGAGCAGTTCTTC. The chain combines TRBV19 with TRBJ2-1; TRBD2 agrees at 9 bases. V was clipped by 1 base and J by 9 bases; unmatched bases: 7. The CDR3 runs to 15 residues. CDR1 and CDR2 (germline): LNHDA, SQIVND (reference sequence).

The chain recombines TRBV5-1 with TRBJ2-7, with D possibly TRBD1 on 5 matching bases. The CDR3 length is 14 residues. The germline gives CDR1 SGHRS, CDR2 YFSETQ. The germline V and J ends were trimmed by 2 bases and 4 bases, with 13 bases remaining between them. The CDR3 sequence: CASSFNRPIYEQYF. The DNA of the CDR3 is TGCGCCAGCAGCTTTAACAGGCCCATATACGAGCAGTACTTC.

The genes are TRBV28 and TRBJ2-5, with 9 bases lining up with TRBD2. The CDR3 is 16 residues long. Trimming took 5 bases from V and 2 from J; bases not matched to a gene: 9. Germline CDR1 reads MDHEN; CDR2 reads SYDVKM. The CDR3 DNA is TGTGCCAGCAGTCCTTCGGGACTAGCAGAACAAGAGACCCAGTACTTC. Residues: CASSPSGLAEQETQYF.

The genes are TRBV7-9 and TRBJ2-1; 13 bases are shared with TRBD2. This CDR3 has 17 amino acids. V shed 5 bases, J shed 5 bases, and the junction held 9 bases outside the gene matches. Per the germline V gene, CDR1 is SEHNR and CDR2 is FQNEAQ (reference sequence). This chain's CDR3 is CASSPRGLAGDNNEQFF. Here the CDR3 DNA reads TGTGCCAGCAGCCCTAGAGGACTAGCGGGAGATAACAATGAGCAGTTCTTC.

CDR3 nucleotides: TGTGCCAGCAGCTTGTGGAGGGAAACCATTGTTGAGCAGTACTTC. This encodes CASSLWRETIVEQYF. The rearrangement uses TRBV5-6 and TRBJ2-5; perhaps TRBD2 as D (6 bases). CDR3 length: 15 residues. The V gene lost 1 base and the J gene lost 11 bases, with 21 bases spanning the gap. Germline CDR1 is SGHDT and CDR2 is YYEEEE.

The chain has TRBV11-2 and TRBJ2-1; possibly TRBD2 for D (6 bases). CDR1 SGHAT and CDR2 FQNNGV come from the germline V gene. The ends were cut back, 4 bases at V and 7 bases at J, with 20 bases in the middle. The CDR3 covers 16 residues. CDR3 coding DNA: TGTGCCAGCAGCTCTTCCCGGGCGGCGGGGCGTAATGAGCAGTTCTTC. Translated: CASSSSRAAGRNEQFF.

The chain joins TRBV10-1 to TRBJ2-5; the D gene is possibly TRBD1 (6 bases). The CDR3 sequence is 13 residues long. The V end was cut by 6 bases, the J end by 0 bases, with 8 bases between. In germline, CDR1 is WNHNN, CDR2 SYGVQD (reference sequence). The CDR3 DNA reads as TGCGCCAGCAGCCGGGACAACCAAGAGACCCAGTACTTC. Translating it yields CASSRDNQETQYF.

The chain's CDR3 is CAISEPGQGAETQYF. The CDR3 DNA sequence: TGTGCCATCAGTGAGCCGGGACAGGGGGCGGAGACCCAGTACTTC. J is TRBJ2-5 and V is TRBV10-3; 12 bases line up with TRBD1. Trimming took 2 bases from V and 5 from J; bases not matched to a gene: 3. The CDR3 runs to 15 residues. Germline V gene data show CDR1 as ENHRY and CDR2 as SYGVKD.

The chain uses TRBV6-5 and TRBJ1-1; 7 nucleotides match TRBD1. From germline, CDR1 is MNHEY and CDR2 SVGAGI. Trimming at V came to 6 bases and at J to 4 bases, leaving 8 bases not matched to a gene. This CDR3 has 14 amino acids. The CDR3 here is CASRMTGMGTEAFF. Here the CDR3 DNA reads TGTGCCAGCAGGATGACAGGGATGGGCACTGAAGCTTTCTTT.

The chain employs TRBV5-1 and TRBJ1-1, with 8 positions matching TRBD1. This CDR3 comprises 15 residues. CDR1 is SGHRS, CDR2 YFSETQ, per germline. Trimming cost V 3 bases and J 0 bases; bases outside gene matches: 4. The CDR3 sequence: CASSSTGDMNTEAFF. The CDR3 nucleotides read TGCGCCAGCAGCTCGACAGGGGACATGAACACTGAAGCTTTCTTT.

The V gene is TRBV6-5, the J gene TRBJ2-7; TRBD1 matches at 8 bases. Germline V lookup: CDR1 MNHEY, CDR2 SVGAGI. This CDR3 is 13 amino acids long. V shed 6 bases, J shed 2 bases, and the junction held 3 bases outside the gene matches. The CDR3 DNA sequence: TGTGCCAGCAGGCCAGGGGGCACCTACGAGCAGTACTTC. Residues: CASRPGGTYEQYF.

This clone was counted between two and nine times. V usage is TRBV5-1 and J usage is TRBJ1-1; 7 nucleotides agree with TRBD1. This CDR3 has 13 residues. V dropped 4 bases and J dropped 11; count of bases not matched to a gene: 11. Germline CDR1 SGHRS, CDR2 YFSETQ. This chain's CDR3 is CASSGTQQGMAFF. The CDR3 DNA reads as TGCGCCAGCAGCGGAACTCAACAGGGGATGGCTTTCTTT.

CDR3 in DNA: TGTGCCAGTAGCAGGACTAGCGTCGAAAACAATGAGCAGTTCTTC. Translated, it gives CASSRTSVENNEQFF. V usage is TRBV19 and J usage is TRBJ2-1; 9 bases fit TRBD2. The CDR3 consists of 15 residues. The germline V gene has CDR1 LNHDA and CDR2 SQIVND (reference sequence). The ends lost 6 bases at V and 5 bases at J; junction bases unmatched: 8.

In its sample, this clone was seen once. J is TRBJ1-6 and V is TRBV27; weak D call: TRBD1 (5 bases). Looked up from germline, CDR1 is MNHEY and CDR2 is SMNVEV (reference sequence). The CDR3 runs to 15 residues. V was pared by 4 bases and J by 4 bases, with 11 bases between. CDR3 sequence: CASSYDSTYNSPLHF. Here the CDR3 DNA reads TGTGCCAGCAGTTATGACAGTACATATAATTCACCCCTCCACTTT.

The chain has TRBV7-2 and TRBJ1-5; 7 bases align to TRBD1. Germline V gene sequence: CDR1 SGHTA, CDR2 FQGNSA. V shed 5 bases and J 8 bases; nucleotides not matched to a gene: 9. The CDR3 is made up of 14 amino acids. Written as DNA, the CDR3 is TGTGCCAGCAGCAAGGACAGGAGCAGTGAGCCCCAGCATTTT. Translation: CASSKDRSSEPQHF.